The text below deals with one T cell receptor beta chain. This clonotype has only a few counts. It has no known antigen specificity. Base qualities are missing; no much larger clone stands one base away. The data are from a study of T cell repertoires in cytomegalovirus infection (dated by TCRdb to between 2019 and 2020). With respect to the entire study: Recently identified HLA-C-restricted CMV epitopes, whose presentation resists viral immunomodulation, were targeted by peptide stimulations together with well-studied HLA-B-restricted epitopes. Because public TCR beta signatures pointed to carriage of CMV infection together with the matching HLA type, the HLA type of each donor mattered for the analysis. What the research found in general, with its limitations: The ex vivo response was dominated by HLA-C-restricted CMV-specific TCR beta clonotypes, and the single most frequent clonotype in two of eight donors was supplied by these HLA-C-restricted clonotypes. Cumulative frequency of public TCR beta family members discriminated carriers of CMV infection plus the relevant HLA type in this cohort and an independent 352-donor cohort.

CDR1 and CDR2 (SGHVS, FNYEAQ) derive from the germline V gene. Spanning cysteine to phenylalanine, the CDR3 consists of 18 amino acids. The read is trimmed to its CDR3 DNA, 54 bases read in frame from base 1. V is cut back by 3 bases and J by 4 bases, with 7 bases in the junction unmatched. TCRdb names Illumina HiSeq 1500 as the instrument used. In TCRdb, the public reads were trimmed at Q25 with fastp and aligned with MiXCR, with productive beta chains retained. Each entry is one CDR3 protein sequence, shown with its most common DNA and genes. Across this sample there are a few hundred thousand distinct CDR3 sequences, with about 44% seen only once. About 41% of the sample goes to the ten largest clones. The treatment or condition label of this sample denotes: in vitro stimulation with specific CMV peptide epitopes to enrich CMV-specific T cells.

In this chain, TRBV7-6 is recombined with TRBJ2-1; 15 central bases correspond to TRBD2. Sequences were derived from cultured PBMCs, sampled from culture after CMV antigen stimulation. The clonotype was recovered from a human donor in good health (CMV status not recorded). Some clones in this sample may be carry-over from other donors' samples. CDR3 region: CASSFSRTSGRDYNEQFF. In nucleotides, the sequence is TGTGCCAGCAGCTTCTCTCGGACTAGCGGGAGGGATTACAATGAGCAGTTCTTC.